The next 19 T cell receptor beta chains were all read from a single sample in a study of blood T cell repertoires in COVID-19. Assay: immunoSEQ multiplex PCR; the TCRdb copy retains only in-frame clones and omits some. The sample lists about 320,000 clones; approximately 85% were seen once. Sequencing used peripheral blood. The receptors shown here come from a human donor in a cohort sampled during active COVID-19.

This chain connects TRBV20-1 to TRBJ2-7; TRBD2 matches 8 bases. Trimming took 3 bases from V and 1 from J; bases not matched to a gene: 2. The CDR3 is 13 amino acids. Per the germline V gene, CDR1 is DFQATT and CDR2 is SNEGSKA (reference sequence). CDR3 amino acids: CSASPSGSYEQYF. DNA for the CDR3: TGCAGTGCTAGTCCTAGCGGGTCCTACGAGCAGTACTTC.

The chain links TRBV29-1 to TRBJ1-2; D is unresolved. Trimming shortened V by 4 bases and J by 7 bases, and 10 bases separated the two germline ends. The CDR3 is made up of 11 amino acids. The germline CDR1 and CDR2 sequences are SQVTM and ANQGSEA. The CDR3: CSVGLAGGYTF. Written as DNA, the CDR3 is TGCAGCGTTGGCCTAGCAGGTGGCTACACCTTC.

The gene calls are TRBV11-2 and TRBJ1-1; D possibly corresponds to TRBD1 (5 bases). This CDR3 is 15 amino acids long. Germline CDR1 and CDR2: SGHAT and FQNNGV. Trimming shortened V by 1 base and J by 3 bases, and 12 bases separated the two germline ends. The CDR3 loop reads CASSLGTFADTEAFF. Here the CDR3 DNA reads TGTGCCAGCAGCTTAGGGACATTCGCCGACACTGAAGCTTTCTTT.

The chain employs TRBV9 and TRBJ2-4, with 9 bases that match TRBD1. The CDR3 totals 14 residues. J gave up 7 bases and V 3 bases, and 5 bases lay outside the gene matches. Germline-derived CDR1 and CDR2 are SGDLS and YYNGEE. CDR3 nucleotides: TGTGCCAGCAGCGCCATGACAGGGGGGAACATTCAGTACTTC. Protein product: CASSAMTGGNIQYF.

The CDR3 spells CASSVEFSGGLGGELFF. CDR3 nucleotide sequence: TGTGCCAGCAGCGTAGAGTTTAGCGGGGGACTTGGAGGGGAGCTGTTTTTT. The V and J genes are TRBV9 and TRBJ2-2, with 9 bases identical to TRBD2. J gave up 8 bases and V 0 bases, and 11 bases lay outside the gene matches. The germline V gene encodes CDR1 SGDLS and CDR2 YYNGEE. This CDR3 spans 17 amino acids. Using reference TRBV9 and TRBJ2-2 for the parts outside the CDR3, the full variable domain is DSGVTQTPKHLITATGQRVTLRCSPRSGDLSVYWYQQSLDQGLQFLIQYYNGEERAKGNILERFSAQQFPDLHSELNLSSLELGDSALYFCASSVEFSGGLGGELFFGEGSRLTVL.

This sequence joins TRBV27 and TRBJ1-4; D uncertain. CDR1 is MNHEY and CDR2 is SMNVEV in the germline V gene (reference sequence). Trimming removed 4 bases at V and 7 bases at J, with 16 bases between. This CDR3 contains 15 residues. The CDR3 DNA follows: TGTGCCAGCAGTTCCATCCCGGGTAGGCGTGAAAAACTGTTTTTT. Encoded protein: CASSSIPGRREKLFF.

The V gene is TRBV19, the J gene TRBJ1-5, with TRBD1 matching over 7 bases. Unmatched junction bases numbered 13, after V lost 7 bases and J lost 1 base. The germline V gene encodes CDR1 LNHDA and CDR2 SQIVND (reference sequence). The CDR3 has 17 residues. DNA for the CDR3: TGTGCCAGTACCAGGGGGTTCGTAACGGGAAGCAATCAGCCCCAGCATTTT. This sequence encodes CASTRGFVTGSNQPQHF.

CDR3 nucleotides: TGTGCCAGCTCCTTACAGGTCACCAACTATGGCTACACCTTC. Its translation is CASSLQVTNYGYTF. The chain combines TRBV18 with TRBJ1-2; a weak D match, TRBD1 (5 bases). The CDR3 totals 14 residues. V lost 6 bases, J lost 2 bases, and 13 bases lay in between. The germline V gene encodes CDR1 KGHSH and CDR2 LQKENI.

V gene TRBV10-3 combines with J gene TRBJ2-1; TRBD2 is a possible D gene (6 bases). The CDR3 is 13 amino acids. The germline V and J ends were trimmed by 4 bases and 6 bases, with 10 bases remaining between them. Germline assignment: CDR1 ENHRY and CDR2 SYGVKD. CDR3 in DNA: TGTGCCATCAGTGCCCTGGGACTCAATGAGCAGTTCTTC. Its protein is CAISALGLNEQFF.

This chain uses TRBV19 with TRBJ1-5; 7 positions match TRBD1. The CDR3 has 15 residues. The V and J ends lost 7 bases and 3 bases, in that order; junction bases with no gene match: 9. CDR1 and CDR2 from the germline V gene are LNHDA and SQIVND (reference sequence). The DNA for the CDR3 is TGTGCCAGTAACCCGACAGGGACCCCCAATCAGCCCCAGCATTTT. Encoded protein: CASNPTGTPNQPQHF.

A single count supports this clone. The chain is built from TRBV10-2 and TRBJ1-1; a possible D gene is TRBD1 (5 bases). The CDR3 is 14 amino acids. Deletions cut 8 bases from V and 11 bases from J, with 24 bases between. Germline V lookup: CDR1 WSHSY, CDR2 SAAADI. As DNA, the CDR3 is TGCGCCAGCGCAGCGGGGGGGACGGAGCCCGGGGCTTTCTTT. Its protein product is CASAAGGTEPGAFF.

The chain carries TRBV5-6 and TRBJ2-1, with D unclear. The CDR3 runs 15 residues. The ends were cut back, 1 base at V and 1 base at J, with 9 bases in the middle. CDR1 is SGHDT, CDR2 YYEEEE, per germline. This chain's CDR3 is CASSLYQTSYNEQFF. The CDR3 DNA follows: TGTGCCAGCAGCTTGTATCAGACTTCCTACAATGAGCAGTTCTTC.

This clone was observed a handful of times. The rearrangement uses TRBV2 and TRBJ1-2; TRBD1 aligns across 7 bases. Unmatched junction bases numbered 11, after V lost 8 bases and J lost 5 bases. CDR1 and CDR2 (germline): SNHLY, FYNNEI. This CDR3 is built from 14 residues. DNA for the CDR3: TGTGCCAGCGTAACGGACAGGCCTGATTATGGCTACACCTTC. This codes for CASVTDRPDYGYTF.

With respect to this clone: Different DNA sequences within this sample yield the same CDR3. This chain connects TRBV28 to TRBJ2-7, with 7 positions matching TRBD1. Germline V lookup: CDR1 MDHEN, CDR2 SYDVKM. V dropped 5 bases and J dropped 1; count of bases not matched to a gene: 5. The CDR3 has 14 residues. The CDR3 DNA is TGTGCCAGCAGTCCAGGGGGTAGGTCCTACGAGCAGTACTTC. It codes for CASSPGGRSYEQYF.

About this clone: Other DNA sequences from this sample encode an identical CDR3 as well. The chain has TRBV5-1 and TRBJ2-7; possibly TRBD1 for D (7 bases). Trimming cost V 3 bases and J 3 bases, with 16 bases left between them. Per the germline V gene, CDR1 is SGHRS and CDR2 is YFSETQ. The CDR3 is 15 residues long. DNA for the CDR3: TGCGCCAGCAGCTCAAGGGGGGACAGCTACTACGAGCAGTACTTC. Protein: CASSSRGDSYYEQYF. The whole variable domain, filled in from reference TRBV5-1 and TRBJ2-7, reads KAGVTQTPRYLIKTRGQQVTLSCSPISGHRSVSWYQQTPGQGLQFLFEYFSETQRNKGNFPGRFSGRQFSNSRSEMNVSTLELGDSALYLCASSSRGDSYYEQYFGPGTRLTVT.

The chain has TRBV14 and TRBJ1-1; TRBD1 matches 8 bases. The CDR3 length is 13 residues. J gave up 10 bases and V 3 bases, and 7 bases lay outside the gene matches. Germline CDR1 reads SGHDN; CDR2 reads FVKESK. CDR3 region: CASSQTGTGGAFF. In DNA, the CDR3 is TGTGCCAGCAGCCAGACCGGGACAGGTGGAGCTTTCTTT.

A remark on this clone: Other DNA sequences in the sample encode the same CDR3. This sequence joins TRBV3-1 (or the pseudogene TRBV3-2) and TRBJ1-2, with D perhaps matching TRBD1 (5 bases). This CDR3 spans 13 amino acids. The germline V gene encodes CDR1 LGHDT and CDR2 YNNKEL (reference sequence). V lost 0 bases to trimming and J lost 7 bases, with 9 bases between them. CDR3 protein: CASSQEGRGGYTF. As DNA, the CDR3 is TGTGCCAGCAGCCAAGAGGGGAGGGGTGGCTACACCTTC.

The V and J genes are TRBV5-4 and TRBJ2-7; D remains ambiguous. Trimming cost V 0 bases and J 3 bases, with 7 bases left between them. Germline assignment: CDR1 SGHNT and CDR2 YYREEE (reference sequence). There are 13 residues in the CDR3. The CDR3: CASSLDYSYEQYF. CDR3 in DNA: TGTGCCAGCAGCTTGGATTATAGCTACGAGCAGTACTTC.

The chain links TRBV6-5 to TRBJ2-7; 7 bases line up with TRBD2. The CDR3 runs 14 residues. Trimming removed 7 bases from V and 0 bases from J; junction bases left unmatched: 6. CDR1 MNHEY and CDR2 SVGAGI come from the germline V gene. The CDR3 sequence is CASTMGGNSYEQYF. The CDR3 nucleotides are TGTGCCAGCACCATGGGGGGGAACTCCTACGAGCAGTACTTC.